The count of the clone carrying this TCR beta chain is one. Its antigen is currently unknown. The data were taken from a study of OX40 agonist ivuxolimab in advanced cancers. In the study overall: Therapy given before enrollment (anti-PD-1, anti-PD-L1 or anti-CTLA-4) was allowed, and around 41% had some.

Exclusion of a patient followed from autoimmune disease history or systemic immunosuppression. Using immunoSEQ multiplex PCR, the repertoire was profiled, and TCRdb retains in-frame clones only, with some absent. The sample includes 20,000 or so clones, about nine tenths seen only once; the top ten take about an eighth. Whole-study findings and limits: CD4+ T cells averaged fewer expanded clones than CD8+ T cells. Clonal expansion in partial responders at 0.1-3.0 mg/kg ranked among the lowest.

The V gene's germline CDR1 is SEHNR and CDR2 FQNEAQ (reference sequence). The trim removed 8 bases at V and 3 bases at J, leaving 7 bases unmatched. The CDR3 has 14 residues. The material was CD4+ or CD8+ T cells sorted from blood, obtained in a trial of the OX40 agonist ivuxolimab. The receptor's source is an adult with an advanced solid tumor such as melanoma, head and neck, liver or kidney cancer. This chain joins TRBV7-9 and TRBJ1-5, with 7 bases fitting TRBD1. CDR3 amino acids: CASAPGTVNQPQHF. In DNA, the CDR3 is TGTGCCAGCGCCCCAGGGACAGTCAATCAGCCCCAGCATTTT.